Listed below are T cell receptor beta chains from one sample, sequenced in a study of identical twins. Using its own MiXCR run on the 5' RACE reads, TCRdb lists one record per CDR3 protein. The sample carries roughly 200,000 distinct CDR3 sequences, about 7.5% recorded once. This sample was also put to use in a study of yellow fever vaccine responses in identical twins.

Sequencing was done on a sample of memory (CD45RO+) T cells sorted from blood. These receptors were collected from a woman under 30 in good health. Each CDR3 is given with its conserved first and last residue. The order of the fields is J gene, V gene, D gene, clone size, CDR3 protein, CDR3 DNA. D genes are given only for firm matches. Clone size is not always given. Where it is, it says once, few, many or a class for expanded clones.

TRBJ2-5 | TRBV5-1 | TRBD1 | many | CASSFQGAMETQYF | TGCGCCAGCAGCTTCCAGGGGGCGATGGAGACCCAGTACTTC
TRBJ1-1 | TRBV7-9 | NA | few | CASSLAAGRQTEAFF | TGTGCCAGCAGCTTAGCTGCGGGGAGGCAGACTGAAGCTTTCTTT
TRBJ2-5 | TRBV20-1 | NA | many | CSARTGAEQETQYF | TGCAGTGCACGCACCGGGGCCGAACAAGAGACCCAGTACTTC
TRBJ2-7 | TRBV6-1 | TRBD1 | many | CASSDPGTGLSYEQYF | TGTGCCAGCAGTGACCCCGGGACAGGTCTCTCCTACGAGCAGTACTTC
TRBJ2-7 | TRBV12-3/TRBV12-4 | NA | many | CASSLIGSEQYF | TGTGCCAGCAGTTTGATCGGGAGCGAGCAGTACTTC
TRBJ2-2 | TRBV5-1 | NA | few | CASRGQMSAGELFF | TGCGCCAGCAGAGGACAGATGTCCGCCGGGGAGCTGTTTTTT
TRBJ1-1 | TRBV7-8 | TRBD1 | few | CASSLTGEDGAFF | TGTGCCAGCAGCTTAACAGGGGAAGATGGAGCTTTCTTT
TRBJ2-4 | TRBV30 | TRBD2 | few | CAWSKERGAKNIQYF | TGTGCCTGGAGTAAAGAGCGGGGAGCCAAAAACATTCAGTACTTC
TRBJ2-5 | TRBV2 | TRBD2 | NA | CASSEVASGVLETQYF | TGTGCCAGCAGTGAAGTGGCTAGCGGGGTTCTAGAGACCCAGTACTTC
TRBJ2-1 | TRBV5-5 | NA | NA | CASSLGGSTPYNEQFF | TGTGCCAGCAGCTTGGGGGGCTCCACCCCTTACAATGAGCAGTTCTTC
TRBJ2-1 | TRBV15 | NA | many | CATSGQNSWNEQFF | TGTGCCACCTCGGGACAAAACTCATGGAATGAGCAGTTCTTC
TRBJ1-2 | TRBV7-8 | NA | few | CASSLGRGRGYGYTF | TGTGCCAGCAGCTTAGGGAGGGGACGTGGTTATGGCTACACCTTC
TRBJ2-7 | TRBV2 | NA | few | CASSLGDRSGYF | TGTGCCAGCAGTCTCGGAGACAGGTCGGGGTACTTC
TRBJ2-2 | TRBV3-1 | NA | NA | CASSPKLNTGELFF | TGTGCCAGCAGCCCAAAACTCAACACCGGGGAGCTGTTTTTT
TRBJ2-5 | TRBV24-1 | NA | NA | CATSDLLGKGTQYF | TGTGCCACCAGTGATTTGTTGGGCAAGGGGACCCAGTACTTC
TRBJ2-7 | TRBV18 | TRBD1 | few | CASSAGQAYEQYF | TGTGCCAGCTCCGCGGGACAGGCCTACGAGCAGTACTTC
TRBJ2-5 | TRBV20-1 | NA | few | CSAPGPGPYQETQYF | TGCAGTGCCCCGGGCCCGGGGCCGTACCAAGAGACCCAGTACTTC